This T cell receptor beta chain was observed in a study of cytomegalovirus exposure and HLA in healthy donors. General observations from the study: A reported reduction in N-insertions relative to the approximately 640-donor mean was seen in an Asian-associated ancestry cluster in a later analysis.

A remark on this clone: Its antigen is unknown.

A multiplex PCR was run with 60 Vbeta primers and 13 Jbeta primers. The assay was immunoSEQ multiplex PCR, and TCRdb's table has in-frame clones only and misses some. Found here are approximately 210,000 clones, around 73% of them singletons; the top ten hold 2.1%. Specimen: PBMCs. This receptor was obtained from a young woman in good health and CMV-seropositive.

This CDR3 reads CASSQDETGGLGAFF. CDR3 nucleotide sequence: TGCGCCAGCAGCCAAGACGAGACAGGGGGCTTGGGAGCTTTCTTT. The chain joins TRBV4-3 to TRBJ1-1; 10 nucleotides agree with TRBD1. This CDR3 contains 15 residues. Germline CDR1 and CDR2: LGHNA and YSLEER. J was trimmed by 10 bases and V by 0 bases; bases with no gene match: 8.